Below are 10 T cell receptor beta chains sequenced from a single sample in a study of control samples from healthy donors and cancer patients (dated by TCRdb to 2018 to 2021). The library was made by the immunoSEQ multiplex PCR assay. TCRdb stores this immuneACCESS table with in-frame sequences only. Part of the clones is absent; in the studies checked, under half of the shortfall reflects unresolved V genes, and no reason is known for the rest. In this sample the table shows around 110,000 clones, nearly 95% of which occur a single time. Approximately 2.5% of the sample lies in the top ten. Sequencing was done on a sample of blood. The receptors derive from a man aged 25-40 years in good health.

The chain recombines TRBV5-6 with TRBJ1-4; D remains unclear. CDR3 length equals 14 residues. Trimming removed 6 bases at V and 5 bases at J, with 14 bases between. Germline CDR1 and CDR2: SGHDT and YYEEEE. The CDR3 reads CASTRSSGNEKLFF. CDR3 nucleotide sequence: TGTGCCAGCACCAGGAGTTCTGGGAATGAAAAACTGTTTTTT. Variable domain in full (rest from reference TRBV5-6 and TRBJ1-4): DAGVTQSPTHLIKTRGQQVTLRCSPKSGHDTVSWYQQALGQGPQFIFQYYEEEERQRGNFPDRFSGHQFPNYSSELNVNALLLGDSALYLCASTRSSGNEKLFFGSGTQLSVL.

The chain links TRBV7-9 to TRBJ1-6; TRBD1 agrees at 8 bases. Germline loops: CDR1 SEHNR, CDR2 FQNEAQ (reference sequence). V was pared by 3 bases and J by 5 bases, with 9 bases of the junction left unmatched. The length of the CDR3 is 17 residues. CDR3 sequence reads: CASSLGTGGDHNSPLHF. The CDR3 DNA follows: TGTGCCAGCAGCTTGGGGACAGGAGGGGATCATAATTCACCCCTCCACTTT.

This clone is a singleton in its sample. The chain uses TRBV30 and TRBJ1-4; tentative D call: TRBD1 (5 bases). There are 13 residues in the CDR3. V lost 4 bases and J lost 8, with 14 bases in between. Germline CDR1 GTSNPN, CDR2 SVGIG (reference sequence). CDR3 residues: CAWTGGRGEKLFF. In nucleotides, the CDR3 is TGTGCCTGGACTGGGGGAAGGGGCGAAAAACTGTTTTTT. The full variable domain, completed using reference TRBV30 and TRBJ1-4, is SQTIHQWPATLVQPVGSPLSLECTVEGTSNPNLYWYRQAAGRGLQLLFYSVGIGQISSEVPQNLSASRPQDRQFILSSKKLLLSDSGFYLCAWTGGRGEKLFFGSGTQLSVL.

CDR3 nucleotide sequence: TGTGCCAGTAGCCTAAGGTCGGGCCAGAGAGGGGCGGGGGGCAATCAGCCCCAGCATTTT. Protein product: CASSLRSGQRGAGGNQPQHF. This chain links TRBV19 with TRBJ1-5; possibly TRBD1 for D (5 bases). V was shortened by 6 bases and J by 2 bases, with 29 bases between the two germline ends. The CDR3 totals 20 residues. Per germline, CDR1 LNHDA and CDR2 SQIVND (reference sequence). The full variable domain, rest sourced from reference TRBV19 and TRBJ1-5, is DGGITQSPKYLFRKEGQNVTLSCEQNLNHDAMYWYRQDPGQGLRLIYYSQIVNDFQKGDIAEGYSVSREKKESFPLTVTSAQKNPTAFYLCASSLRSGQRGAGGNQPQHFGDGTRLSIL.

This CDR3 is CASSRLAGDEQFF. The DNA for the CDR3 is TGCGCCAGCAGCCGACTAGCGGGCGATGAGCAGTTCTTC. The rearrangement links TRBV5-1 to TRBJ2-1; 10 nucleotides align to TRBD2. The junction had 3 bases not matched to a gene; V was cut back by 4 bases and J by 8 bases. The CDR3 loop spans 13 amino acids. Looked up from germline, CDR1 is SGHRS and CDR2 is YFSETQ.

The chain employs TRBV5-8 and TRBJ1-1, with 9 positions matching TRBD1. The germline V gene encodes CDR1 SGHTS and CDR2 YDEGEE. The CDR3 has 14 residues. With V trimmed by 4 bases and J by 6 bases, 7 bases remained unmatched. This CDR3 reads CASSPIRTGAEAFF. CDR3 sequence (DNA): TGTGCCAGCAGCCCTATTAGGACAGGGGCTGAAGCTTTCTTT.

The gene calls are TRBV7-3 and TRBJ1-2, with D possibly TRBD1 on 6 matching bases. This CDR3 comprises 15 residues. V was shortened by 6 bases and J by 0 bases, with 14 bases between the two germline ends. CDR1 and CDR2 from the germline V gene are SGHTA and FQGTGA. The CDR3 DNA reads TGTGCCAGCAGGTTCGACAGGAACTCTAACTATGGCTACACCTTC. It encodes CASRFDRNSNYGYTF.

For the CDR3, the DNA is TGTGCCAGCAGCTTAGGGGGATTTGGAAACACCATATATTTT. Amino acid sequence: CASSLGGFGNTIYF. The chain employs TRBV5-4 and TRBJ1-3; D is possibly TRBD1 (6 bases). The V end was cut by 2 bases, the J end by 3 bases, with 9 bases between. The germline V gene encodes CDR1 SGHNT and CDR2 YYREEE (reference sequence). The CDR3 has 14 amino acids.

This CDR3 is CASSWTSGGVTDTQYF. The CDR3, as DNA: TGTGCCAGCAGCTGGACGAGCGGGGGGGTGACAGATACGCAGTATTTT. The gene calls are TRBV5-4 and TRBJ2-3; the match to TRBD2 covers 10 bases. The CDR3 is 16 amino acids. Germline-derived CDR1 and CDR2 are SGHNT and YYREEE (reference sequence). V shed 3 bases and J 3 bases; nucleotides not matched to a gene: 7.

The table lists this clone with a count of one. The chain combines TRBV3-1 (or the pseudogene TRBV3-2) with TRBJ2-5; TRBD2 matches at 9 bases. This CDR3 spans 18 amino acids. Looked up from germline, CDR1 is LGHDT and CDR2 is YNNKEL (reference sequence). The V gene end was trimmed by 2 bases and the J gene end by 5 bases; junction bases not matched to a gene: 15. This chain's CDR3 is CASSQYSLAGGPWETQYF. CDR3 bases: TGTGCCAGCAGCCAATACAGTCTGGCGGGGGGGCCATGGGAGACCCAGTACTTC.